A single sample is the source of the 19 T cell receptor beta chains below, sequenced in a study of blood T cell repertoires in COVID-19. Profiling relied on immunoSEQ multiplex PCR, and the TCRdb table lists in-frame clones only, not all of them. Among 150,000 to 200,000 clones listed, 70% to 90% were seen once. The sample taken for sequencing was peripheral blood. The receptors here all came from a person aged 70 to 85 with COVID-19, enrolled during active disease.

V gene TRBV5-1 combines with J gene TRBJ2-1; 11 bases align to TRBD1. The germline CDR1 and CDR2 sequences are SGHRS and YFSETQ. The CDR3 is 15 amino acids. Germline trimming cut 4 bases from V and 3 bases from J; bases unmatched to any gene: 3. Here the CDR3 reads CASSLGTGGYNEQFF. The CDR3 region has the DNA TGCGCCAGCAGCCTCGGGACAGGGGGCTACAATGAGCAGTTCTTC.

The genes are TRBV28 and TRBJ1-3, with TRBD1 matching 7 bases. Germline V gene sequence: CDR1 MDHEN, CDR2 SYDVKM. V gave up 3 bases and J gave up 5 bases; unmatched junction bases: 7. CDR3 length: 15 amino acids. Written as DNA, the CDR3 is TGTGCCAGCAGTTTGGACAGGTCGAGGCGAAACACCATATATTTT. Its protein is CASSLDRSRRNTIYF.

The rearrangement links TRBV3-1 (or the pseudogene TRBV3-2) to TRBJ1-2; 10 nucleotides match TRBD1. CDR1 and CDR2 (germline): LGHDT, YNNKEL (reference sequence). CDR3 length: 14 residues. Unmatched junction bases numbered 7, after V lost 4 bases and J lost 8 bases. The CDR3 reads CASSRDRGPEGYTF. For the CDR3, the DNA is TGTGCCAGCAGCCGTGACAGGGGGCCAGAAGGCTACACCTTC.

This clone was recorded only once. The chain employs TRBV7-8 and TRBJ1-6, with 8 bases identical to TRBD1. This CDR3 comprises 14 residues. Germline V gene data show CDR1 as SGHVS and CDR2 as FQNEAQ. Germline trimming cut 4 bases from V and 9 bases from J; bases unmatched to any gene: 5. The CDR3 is CASSSRGQGSPLHF. The CDR3 nucleotides read TGTGCCAGCAGCTCCAGGGGGCAGGGTTCACCCCTCCACTTT.

The chain carries TRBV9 and TRBJ2-1; a possible D gene is TRBD2 (5 bases). The CDR3 is 14 residues long. Germline CDR1 is SGDLS and CDR2 is YYNGEE. V gave up 1 base and J gave up 8 bases, with 13 bases separating them. Written as DNA, the CDR3 is TGTGCCAGCAGCGTATCGGCTAGCCAACATGAGCAGTTCTTC. This translates into CASSVSASQHEQFF.

CDR3 residues: CASSRAGTGGQPQHF. In nucleotides, the CDR3 is TGTGCCAGCAGTCGCGCCGGGACAGGGGGTCAGCCCCAGCATTTT. The rearrangement links TRBV6-2 or TRBV6-3 to TRBJ1-5; TRBD1 aligns across 11 bases. The CDR3 has 15 residues. Germline CDR1 is MNHEY and CDR2 is SVGEGT. Trimming removed 5 bases from V and 6 bases from J; junction bases left unmatched: 6.

V gene TRBV19 combines with J gene TRBJ1-4; D gene ambiguous. Trimming stripped 8 bases from V and 0 bases from J, with 10 bases between. The CDR3 is 14 residues long. CDR1 and CDR2 from the germline V gene are LNHDA and SQIVND (reference sequence). As DNA, the CDR3 is TGTGCCAGTGGTACTCGTTCAACTAATGAAAAACTGTTTTTT. Its translation: CASGTRSTNEKLFF.

The chain couples TRBV29-1 to TRBJ2-7, with D possibly TRBD1 on 5 matching bases. The germline V gene has CDR1 SQVTM and CDR2 ANQGSEA. Trimming left V 7 bases short and J 2 bases short, with 12 bases between. The CDR3 is 12 residues long. CDR3 residues: CSGRVGPYEQYF. CDR3 coding DNA: TGCAGCGGCAGGGTAGGACCCTACGAGCAGTACTTC.

The V and J genes are TRBV19 and TRBJ2-3, with 7 nucleotides matching TRBD1. Trimming cost V 5 bases and J 6 bases; bases outside gene matches: 5. Per the germline V gene, CDR1 is LNHDA and CDR2 is SQIVND (reference sequence). The CDR3 spans 13 residues. The CDR3 DNA reads TGTGCCAGTAGTCCAGGGGGTTGGGATACGCAGTATTTT. Its translation: CASSPGGWDTQYF.

The chain links TRBV11-3 to TRBJ2-3, with unresolved D. Germline V CDR1 and CDR2: SGHNT, YENEEA. The CDR3 has 14 residues. Trimming removed 1 base at V and 6 bases at J, with 11 bases between. The CDR3 DNA is TGTGCCAGCAGCTTAGGTGGTCTGGAGGATACGCAGTATTTT. The encoded protein is CASSLGGLEDTQYF.

The rearrangement uses TRBV19 and TRBJ2-7; D is perhaps TRBD1 (6 bases). The V gene lost 1 base and the J gene lost 6 bases, with 13 bases spanning the gap. CDR1 and CDR2 (germline): LNHDA, SQIVND (reference sequence). The CDR3 totals 14 residues. The CDR3 nucleotides are TGTGCCAGTAGTATAGCCCAGGGGACCACCGAGCAGTACTTC. Amino acids: CASSIAQGTTEQYF. Filled out from reference TRBV19 and TRBJ2-7, the complete variable domain reads DGGITQSPKYLFRKEGQNVTLSCEQNLNHDAMYWYRQDPGQGLRLIYYSQIVNDFQKGDIAEGYSVSREKKESFPLTVTSAQKNPTAFYLCASSIAQGTTEQYFGPGTRLTVT.

This chain uses TRBV7-2 with TRBJ1-5; 7 nucleotides match TRBD1. Germline CDR1 is SGHTA and CDR2 is FQGNSA. With V trimmed by 1 base and J by 4 bases, 16 bases remained unmatched. The CDR3 sequence is 19 residues long. CDR3 coding DNA: TGTGCCAGCAGCTTAGGTTCGGTAGGCAGGGGGGTACCGAATCAGCCCCAGCATTTT. It encodes CASSLGSVGRGVPNQPQHF.

The gene calls are TRBV6-5 and TRBJ2-7, with 7 positions matching TRBD1. Per the germline V gene, CDR1 is MNHEY and CDR2 is SVGAGI. V lost 6 bases to trimming and J lost 3 bases; unmatched junction nucleotides: 8. The CDR3 totals 14 residues. This chain's CDR3 is CASSSGTASYEQYF. In DNA form, the CDR3 reads TGTGCCAGCAGCTCCGGGACAGCAAGCTACGAGCAGTACTTC.

J is TRBJ2-7 and V is TRBV28; D is unclear. The CDR3 is 13 amino acids. The V end was cut by 4 bases, the J end by 0 bases, with 7 bases between. CDR1 MDHEN and CDR2 SYDVKM come from the germline V gene. CDR3 coding DNA: TGTGCCAGCAGTTCGACACCCTCCTACGAGCAGTACTTC. Amino acids: CASSSTPSYEQYF. Based on the CDR3 plus reference TRBV28 and TRBJ2-7, the full variable domain is DVKVTQSSRYLVKRTGEKVFLECVQDMDHENMFWYRQDPGLGLRLIYFSYDVKMKEKGDIPEGYSVSREKKERFSLILESASTNQTSMYLCASSSTPSYEQYFGPGTRLTVT.

The chain uses TRBV5-4 and TRBJ2-7; 9 nucleotides agree with TRBD2. Germline V CDR1 and CDR2: SGHNT, YYREEE (reference sequence). The CDR3 extends over 14 amino acids. Germline trimming cut 0 bases from V and 4 bases from J; bases unmatched to any gene: 2. As DNA, the CDR3 is TGTGCCAGCAGCTTGGGGGGACTAGCTTACGAGCAGTACTTC. As protein: CASSLGGLAYEQYF.

V gene TRBV28 combines with J gene TRBJ2-7; tentatively, D is TRBD2 (5 bases). Per germline, CDR1 MDHEN and CDR2 SYDVKM. V dropped 9 bases and J dropped 2 bases, with 14 bases sitting between them. This CDR3 region has 13 residues. CDR3 DNA sequence: TGTGCCAGTGAGGGCCCTAATACCTACGAGCAGTACTTC. This translates into CASEGPNTYEQYF.

The chain links TRBV7-3 to TRBJ2-5; the match to TRBD1 covers 10 bases. There are 14 residues in the CDR3. Germline V gives CDR1 SGHTA, CDR2 FQGTGA. Trimming at V came to 3 bases and at J to 6 bases, leaving 4 bases not matched to a gene. The CDR3 DNA sequence: TGTGCCAGCAGCTTGGGGACAGGGGTGAAGACCCAGTACTTC. It yields the protein CASSLGTGVKTQYF. Drawing the rest from reference TRBV7-3 and TRBJ2-5, the complete variable domain is GAGVSQTPSNKVTEKGKYVELRCDPISGHTALYWYRQSLGQGPEFLIYFQGTGAADDSGLPNDRFFAVRPEGSVSTLKIQRTERGDSAVYLCASSLGTGVKTQYFGPGTRLLVL.

This chain joins TRBV28 and TRBJ2-5; D perhaps matches TRBD1 (6 bases). The V end lost 2 bases, the J end lost 5 bases, and 12 bases lay between the germline ends. CDR3 length: 14 residues. In germline, CDR1 is MDHEN, CDR2 SYDVKM. The CDR3 DNA follows: TGTGCCAGCAGTTTAGGGACAACCTCGGAGACCCAGTACTTC. Its translation: CASSLGTTSETQYF. Combining the CDR3 with reference TRBV28 and TRBJ2-5 gives the whole variable domain DVKVTQSSRYLVKRTGEKVFLECVQDMDHENMFWYRQDPGLGLRLIYFSYDVKMKEKGDIPEGYSVSREKKERFSLILESASTNQTSMYLCASSLGTTSETQYFGPGTRLLVL.

The CDR3 here is CASSPAGEGYGYTF. The DNA for the CDR3 is TGTGCCAGCAGCCCGGCGGGGGAGGGGTATGGCTACACCTTC. This chain uses TRBV7-9 with TRBJ1-2, with D perhaps matching TRBD1 (5 bases). The V gene's germline CDR1 is SEHNR and CDR2 FQNEAQ (reference sequence). The CDR3 spans 14 residues. Trimming left V 5 bases short and J 5 bases short, with 15 bases between.